The present TCR beta chain was sequenced within a study of OX40 agonist ivuxolimab in advanced cancers. The ends were cut back, 2 bases at V and 3 bases at J, with 10 bases in the middle. The CDR3 totals 13 residues. Germline V gene sequence: CDR1 GTSNPN, CDR2 SVGIG (reference sequence). TCRdb keeps only in-frame clones here, not all; method: immunoSEQ multiplex PCR. This sample has some 140,000 clones, with 90% found just once. Prior autoimmune disease or systemic immunosuppression barred patients. This specimen consisted of CD4+ or CD8+ T cells sorted from blood, obtained in a trial of the OX40 agonist ivuxolimab. This clonotype was obtained from an adult with an advanced solid tumor such as melanoma, head and neck, liver or kidney cancer. The chain carries TRBV30 and TRBJ1-1; D call uncertain. The CDR3 coding sequence is TGTGCCTGGAGTCCACATGGAGACACTGAAGCTTTCTTT. Protein: CAWSPHGDTEAFF.